This TCR beta chain comes out of a study of T cells in Graves' hyperthyroidism and ophthalmopathy. This clonotype showed up just a few times. The antigen is not known. RNA transcripts gave rise to amplified TCR beta CDR3 regions. TCR CDR3 underwent first-round RT-PCR with the HTBI primer set. MiXCR was run by TCRdb on the multiplex PCR reads, yielding one entry per CDR3 protein. Here the sample spans roughly 400,000 distinct CDR3 sequences, 11% to 15% being singletons. Any patient presenting with uncontrolled infection, other autoimmune disease, pregnancy or lactation was left out. The study's findings and limits: Most clonotypes expanded in thyroid above 0.001 were likewise present in blood. From stable hyperthyroidism, ophthalmopathy was set apart by a 13 V-J model.

The clonotype comes from a man over 45 with Graves' ophthalmopathy. The sequencing sample was made of blood.

CDR3 nucleotides: TGTGCCAGCAGCGTTGCCCTTAGCGTGGGCCACGAGCAGTACTTC. Translating it yields CASSVALSVGHEQYF. J is TRBJ2-7 and V is TRBV7-2; a weak D match, TRBD2 (5 bases). In germline, CDR1 is SGHTA, CDR2 FQGNSA. CDR3 length equals 15 residues. The germline V and J ends were trimmed by 5 bases and 5 bases, with 19 bases remaining between them. The full variable domain, with the rest looked up from reference TRBV7-2 and TRBJ2-7, is GAGVSQSPSNKVTEKGKDVELRCDPISGHTALYWYRQSLGQGLEFLIYFQGNSAPDKSGLPSDRFSAERTGGSVSTLTIQRTQQEDSAVYLCASSVALSVGHEQYFGPGTRLTVT.